This TCR beta chain was observed in a study of CD8 T cells in Susac syndrome. The CDR3 runs to 14 residues. V was shortened by 6 bases and J by 1 base, with 9 bases between the two germline ends. The germline CDR1 and CDR2 sequences are MNHNY and SVGAGI (reference sequence). Random hexamers were used to reverse transcribe the RNA input (roughly 0.5 to 1 ug). MiXCR, applied by TCRdb to the immunoSEQ multiplex PCR reads, yields one record per CDR3 protein. The sample shows approximately 100,000 distinct CDR3 sequences, around 92% of them seen only once. The sequencing input was CD8+ T cells from PBMCs. This TCR derives from a human donor in good health. The chain employs TRBV6-6 and TRBJ2-2, with D possibly matching TRBD2 (5 bases). CDR3 DNA: TGTGCCAGCAGCACGGACTGGAACACCGGGGAGCTGTTTTTT. Encoded protein: CASSTDWNTGELFF.